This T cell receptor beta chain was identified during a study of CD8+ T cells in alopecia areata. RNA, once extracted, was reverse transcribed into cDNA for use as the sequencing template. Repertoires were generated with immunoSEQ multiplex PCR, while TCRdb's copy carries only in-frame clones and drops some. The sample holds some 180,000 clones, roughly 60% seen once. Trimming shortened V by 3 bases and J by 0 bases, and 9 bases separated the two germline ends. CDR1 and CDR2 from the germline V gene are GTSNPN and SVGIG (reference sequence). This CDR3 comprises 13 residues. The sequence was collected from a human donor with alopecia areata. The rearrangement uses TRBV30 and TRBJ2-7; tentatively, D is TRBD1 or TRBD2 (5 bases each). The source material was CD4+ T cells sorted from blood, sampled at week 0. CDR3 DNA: TGTGCCTGGAGAGGGGACCACTCCTACGAGCAGTACTTC. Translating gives CAWRGDHSYEQYF.